A single sample gave rise to the 28 T cell receptor beta chains below, sequenced in a study of shared clonotypes between healthy human individuals. The table came from immunoSEQ multiplex PCR; TCRdb's copy has only in-frame clones and leaves some out. This sample carries 2 million to 2.5 million clones, around 95% of them seen once, and the ten largest clones take around 0.13%. The sequencing sample was made of naive CD4+ T cells sorted from blood. Subset specified: CD45RA+ positively selected. Receptor source: a man aged 18 to 29 in good health.

This chain connects TRBV7-2 to TRBJ2-7; the match to TRBD2 covers 7 bases. Germline loops: CDR1 SGHTA, CDR2 FQGNSA. This CDR3 is 14 amino acids long. The V and J ends lost 4 bases and 3 bases, in that order; junction bases with no gene match: 6. The CDR3 bases are TGTGCCAGCAGCTCGGGCGGGAGTAACTACGAGCAGTACTTC. Residues: CASSSGGSNYEQYF.

The chain carries TRBV12-5 and TRBJ2-5, with 7 bases matching TRBD1. CDR3 length: 15 residues. J was trimmed by 5 bases and V by 6 bases; bases with no gene match: 12. Germline values: CDR1 LGHNT, CDR2 FRNRAP. CDR3 DNA sequence: TGTGCTAGTGGGCCTCACACAGGGGCCTGGGAGACCCAGTACTTC. Translated: CASGPHTGAWETQYF.

V usage is TRBV11-2 and J usage is TRBJ2-2, with TRBD2 matching over 9 bases. Germline CDR1 reads SGHAT; CDR2 reads FQNNGV. CDR3 length equals 17 residues. The ends lost 4 bases at V and 0 bases at J; junction bases unmatched: 6. The CDR3 reads CASSSVRLAANTGELFF. The CDR3 DNA reads as TGTGCCAGCAGCTCCGTCCGACTAGCGGCGAACACCGGGGAGCTGTTTTTT.

J is TRBJ2-1 and V is TRBV5-1, with 8 bases fitting TRBD2. Unmatched junction bases numbered 12, after V lost 3 bases and J lost 4 bases. Germline values: CDR1 SGHRS, CDR2 YFSETQ. The CDR3 has 17 residues. CDR3 sequence (DNA): TGCGCCAGCAGCTCCGGCGTCCGGGGGGGCTGGTACAATGAGCAGTTCTTC. As protein: CASSSGVRGGWYNEQFF.

The chain links TRBV28 to TRBJ2-7; D uncertain. Between the trimmed V and J ends, which lost 2 bases and 2 bases, there was a span of 13 bases. Germline-derived CDR1 and CDR2 are MDHEN and SYDVKM. The CDR3 loop spans 15 amino acids. CDR3 in DNA: TGTGCCAGCAGTTTAGCGGTCCTCGGAGCCTACGAGCAGTACTTC. It yields the protein CASSLAVLGAYEQYF.

The chain joins TRBV5-1 to TRBJ1-2; 7 bases align to TRBD1. The CDR3 length is 17 residues. Germline V gene lookup returns CDR1 SGHRS and CDR2 YFSETQ. Germline trimming cut 4 bases from V and 0 bases from J; bases unmatched to any gene: 12. CDR3 DNA sequence: TGCGCCAGCAGCGTCAATACAGGGGACGCCTCTAACTATGGCTACACCTTC. Translated: CASSVNTGDASNYGYTF.

The chain links TRBV5-4 to TRBJ1-3, with D unresolved. CDR1 is SGHNT, CDR2 YYREEE, per germline (reference sequence). This CDR3 has 16 residues. Deletions cut 2 bases from V and 0 bases from J, with 12 bases between. In DNA, the CDR3 is TGTGCCAGCAGCTTTATCTCGCCTACCTCTGGAAACACCATATATTTT. Its translation: CASSFISPTSGNTIYF.

Comment on this clone: Other nucleotide sequences from this sample produce the same CDR3. The V gene is TRBV6-5, the J gene TRBJ2-3, with 15 bases matching TRBD2. The CDR3 has 15 residues. Per the germline V gene, CDR1 is MNHEY and CDR2 is SVGAGI. Trimming cost V 5 bases and J 6 bases; bases outside gene matches: 3. Here the CDR3 reads CASSRTSGRGDTQYF. The CDR3 DNA is TGTGCCAGCAGTCGGACTAGCGGGAGGGGGGATACGCAGTATTTT.

This sequence joins TRBV10-2 and TRBJ1-5, with 10 bases aligning to TRBD1. Trimming removed 0 bases from V and 5 bases from J; junction bases left unmatched: 10. The germline V gene has CDR1 WSHSY and CDR2 SAAADI. This CDR3 spans 18 amino acids. The CDR3 DNA is TGCGCCAGCAGTGAGTCCCGGGACAGGGGCCCCCTTGATCAGCCCCAGCATTTT. It specifies CASSESRDRGPLDQPQHF.

This rearrangement joins TRBV30 to TRBJ1-3; D remains ambiguous. The CDR3 is 12 amino acids. V lost 2 bases to trimming and J lost 4 bases, with 6 bases between them. Germline V gene sequence: CDR1 GTSNPN, CDR2 SVGIG (reference sequence). DNA for the CDR3: TGTGCCTGGAGTCCGACAGGAAACACCATATATTTT. It codes for CAWSPTGNTIYF.

The J gene is TRBJ2-3, the V gene TRBV2; the match to TRBD2 covers 10 bases. Germline values: CDR1 SNHLY, CDR2 FYNNEI. J gave up 1 base and V 7 bases, and 8 bases lay outside the gene matches. The CDR3 sequence is 16 residues long. For the CDR3, the DNA is TGTGCCAGCAACCGACTCACTAGCGGGGGCACAGATACGCAGTATTTT. The encoded protein is CASNRLTSGGTDTQYF.

This sequence joins TRBV4-1 and TRBJ2-7, with D unresolved. The CDR3 consists of 15 residues. Germline CDR1 MGHRA, CDR2 YSYEKL. The ends were cut back, 0 bases at V and 6 bases at J, with 15 bases in the middle. Here the CDR3 reads CASSQDGSRSSEQYF. The DNA for the CDR3 is TGCGCCAGCAGCCAAGATGGAAGTAGAAGTTCCGAGCAGTACTTC.

Only one count was recorded for this clone. DNA of the CDR3: TGTGCCAGCAGCCCGGGACTGAATTCACCCCTCCACTTT. Translation: CASSPGLNSPLHF. The chain has TRBV5-6 and TRBJ1-6; D might be TRBD1 (5 bases). Germline CDR1 is SGHDT and CDR2 is YYEEEE. The CDR3 runs 13 residues. V lost 4 bases and J lost 7, with 9 bases in between.

This clone has just one count. The chain combines TRBV12-5 with TRBJ1-1, with a weak D call TRBD1 (5 bases). CDR1 is LGHNT, CDR2 FRNRAP, per germline. Trimming stripped 0 bases from V and 4 bases from J, with 15 bases between. The CDR3 is 16 residues long. CDR3 nucleotides: TGTGCTAGTGGTTTGGTACTGGGGCCCGGGGGCACTGAAGCTTTCTTT. This codes for CASGLVLGPGGTEAFF.

This chain uses TRBV10-3 with TRBJ1-6; D is possibly TRBD1 (6 bases). The CDR3 has 15 residues. Germline values: CDR1 ENHRY, CDR2 SYGVKD. Trimming left V 3 bases short and J 7 bases short, with 13 bases between. In nucleotides, the CDR3 is TGTGCCATCAGTGATGTGGGACAATCCAATTCACCCCTCCACTTT. It translates to CAISDVGQSNSPLHF.

The J gene is TRBJ1-4, the V gene TRBV11-2; D gene ambiguous. Trimming removed 5 bases at V and 1 base at J, with 8 bases between. Germline loops: CDR1 SGHAT, CDR2 FQNNGV. The CDR3 totals 14 residues. In DNA form, the CDR3 reads TGTGCCAGCAGCCCTCGGTTAACTAATGAAAAACTGTTTTTT. As protein: CASSPRLTNEKLFF.

The V and J genes are TRBV18 and TRBJ2-3; 7 bases fit TRBD1. Germline V lookup: CDR1 KGHSH, CDR2 LQKENI. The CDR3 covers 13 residues. V lost 6 bases to trimming and J lost 3 bases; unmatched junction nucleotides: 3. Written as DNA, the CDR3 is TGTGCCAGCTCGCGACAGGGTACAGATACGCAGTATTTT. This encodes CASSRQGTDTQYF.

The V gene is TRBV18, the J gene TRBJ2-5; 7 bases fit TRBD1. CDR1 and CDR2 (germline): KGHSH, LQKENI. Germline trimming cut 6 bases from V and 1 base from J; bases unmatched to any gene: 11. The CDR3 loop spans 16 amino acids. The CDR3 DNA is TGTGCCAGCTCGTCGTCTCACACAGGGGCCCAAGAGACCCAGTACTTC. This sequence encodes CASSSSHTGAQETQYF.

The rearrangement links TRBV7-8 to TRBJ1-5; 10 nucleotides agree with TRBD1. J was trimmed by 3 bases and V by 5 bases; bases with no gene match: 4. The CDR3 has 15 residues. The germline gives CDR1 SGHVS, CDR2 FQNEAQ. DNA for the CDR3: TGTGCCAGCAGCCTTGGACAGGGGGTCAATCAGCCCCAGCATTTT. It yields the protein CASSLGQGVNQPQHF.

This chain uses TRBV10-1 with TRBJ1-3, with D unresolved. Germline loops: CDR1 WNHNN, CDR2 SYGVQD (reference sequence). Trimming stripped 3 bases from V and 5 bases from J, with 8 bases between. The CDR3 contains 13 residues. The CDR3 is CASSDGQRNTIYF. The CDR3 DNA reads TGCGCCAGCAGTGACGGGCAACGAAACACCATATATTTT.

This clone was seen only once. The chain couples TRBV18 to TRBJ2-3; D call uncertain. Germline assignment: CDR1 KGHSH and CDR2 LQKENI. The CDR3 spans 12 residues. V gave up 6 bases and J gave up 8 bases, with 12 bases separating them. The CDR3 region has the DNA TGTGCCAGCTCCCCCCCCCTGAGTACGCAGTATTTT. It translates to CASSPPLSTQYF.

V gene TRBV11-2 combines with J gene TRBJ1-5; D is ambiguous. The germline V gene encodes CDR1 SGHAT and CDR2 FQNNGV. CDR3 length: 14 residues. The ends were cut back, 5 bases at V and 2 bases at J, with 10 bases in the middle. The CDR3 region is CASSPGYGNQPQHF. CDR3 DNA sequence: TGTGCCAGCAGCCCCGGCTACGGCAATCAGCCCCAGCATTTT.

The V and J genes are TRBV15 and TRBJ2-7; maybe TRBD1 (6 bases). Trimming cost V 0 bases and J 2 bases, with 20 bases left between them. The CDR3 is made up of 18 amino acids. Germline lookup yields CDR1 LNHNV and CDR2 YYDKDF (reference sequence). The CDR3 reads CATSRDPHRDTVAYEQYF. CDR3 DNA sequence: TGTGCCACCAGCAGAGATCCCCACCGGGACACTGTTGCCTACGAGCAGTACTTC.

The chain recombines TRBV5-4 with TRBJ1-2; 9 bases map to TRBD1. This CDR3 has 15 residues. V lost 4 bases and J lost 1; bases outside the gene matches: 5. Germline V lookup: CDR1 SGHNT, CDR2 YYREEE (reference sequence). CDR3 coding DNA: TGTGCCAGCAGCGCAAAGACAGGGGGTAACTATGGCTACACCTTC. This encodes CASSAKTGGNYGYTF.

A remark on this clone: The same CDR3 arises from other DNA sequences in this sample as well. The chain uses TRBV20-1 and TRBJ2-7; D is undetermined. V was cut by 6 bases and J by 3 bases, with 6 bases left in between. Germline CDR1 is DFQATT and CDR2 is SNEGSKA (reference sequence). The CDR3 extends over 10 amino acids. In nucleotides, the CDR3 is TGCAGTGCCAGGAACTACGAGCAGTACTTC. Amino acids: CSARNYEQYF.

This chain links TRBV28 with TRBJ1-2; weak D call: TRBD1 (5 bases). V was cut by 4 bases and J by 1 base, with 13 bases left in between. Per the germline V gene, CDR1 is MDHEN and CDR2 is SYDVKM. The CDR3 loop spans 15 amino acids. CDR3 nucleotide sequence: TGTGCCAGCAGTTCATCCGGGACGGATAACTATGGCTACACCTTC. Protein product: CASSSSGTDNYGYTF.

This chain connects TRBV21-1 to TRBJ2-2; TRBD2, the table's D call, lacks a check against the DNA. TRBV21-1 is termed a pseudogene. The CDR3 length is 13 residues. CDR3 region: CATLFGGVGELFF. Here the CDR3 DNA reads TGTGCCACCCTTTTTGGAGGGGTCGGGGAGCTGTTTTTT.

This chain connects TRBV6-4 to TRBJ1-6; D is unresolved. The CDR3 loop spans 13 amino acids. Between the trimmed V and J ends, which lost 3 bases and 7 bases, there was a span of 7 bases. CDR1 is MRHNA, CDR2 SNTAGT, per germline. This chain's CDR3 is CASSERENSPLHF. The DNA of the CDR3 is TGTGCCAGCAGTGAAAGGGAAAATTCACCCCTCCACTTT.